These 6 T cell receptor beta chains were all obtained from the same sample, sequenced in a study of blood T cells in healthy people across ages. A second PCR of 7 to 11 cycles used a sample-barcoded 5' primer and a J-beta primer mix. TCRdb called the 5' RACE reads again in MiXCR, with one record for every CDR3 protein. The sample records 600,000 to 800,000 distinct CDR3 sequences, under 65% being singletons. Sample: blood. These TCRs come from an elderly woman in good health.

This clonotype showed up many times. DNA of the CDR3: TGTGCCAGCAGCGTAGATCCTAGCGGTTCCTACGAGCAGTACTTC. As protein: CASSVDPSGSYEQYF. The rearrangement uses TRBV9 and TRBJ2-7; 7 bases align to TRBD2. This CDR3 has 15 residues. In germline, CDR1 is SGDLS, CDR2 YYNGEE. Trimming removed 0 bases from V and 1 base from J; junction bases left unmatched: 4.

This sequence joins TRBV3-1 and TRBJ1-2; possibly TRBD1 for D (6 bases). The CDR3 totals 15 residues. Germline CDR1 reads LGHDT; CDR2 reads YNNKEL (reference sequence). V lost 6 bases to trimming and J lost 1 base, with 15 bases between them. The CDR3 coding sequence is TGTGCCAGCAGTCACCGACAGGCGAATAACTATGGCTACACCTTC. Translated, it gives CASSHRQANNYGYTF.

The genes are TRBV12-3 or TRBV12-4 and TRBJ2-2; D is unclear. V was pared by 7 bases and J by 2 bases, with 11 bases between. This CDR3 has 14 residues. The CDR3 region has the DNA TGTGCCAGCACCCTTGTACCTAACACCGGGGAGCTGTTTTTT. It specifies CASTLVPNTGELFF.

This clonotype was detected many times. The CDR3 nucleotides read TGCAGTGCTTTTAAAGGGGCCTCGGGAGGCTACACCTTC. Protein product: CSAFKGASGGYTF. J is TRBJ1-2 and V is TRBV20-1; D might be TRBD1 (5 bases). V lost 5 bases and J 8 bases, leaving 18 bases between the germline ends. CDR1 DFQATT and CDR2 SNEGSKA come from the germline V gene (reference sequence). The CDR3 contains 13 residues.

The rearrangement joins TRBV7-9 to TRBJ2-3; 9 nucleotides line up with TRBD2. Trimming cost V 5 bases and J 4 bases; bases outside gene matches: 13. The CDR3 runs to 17 residues. Germline V lookup: CDR1 SEHNR, CDR2 FQNEAQ (reference sequence). The CDR3 loop is CASSPSAASGKPDTQYF. As DNA, the CDR3 is TGTGCCAGCAGCCCCTCGGCCGCTAGCGGGAAACCAGATACGCAGTATTTT.

This clonotype was recorded a few times. The chain employs TRBV5-6 and TRBJ2-7; D possibly corresponds to TRBD1 (5 bases). The CDR3 consists of 15 residues. Germline V CDR1 and CDR2: SGHDT, YYEEEE. V shed 4 bases and J shed 7 bases, with 21 bases lying between them. The CDR3 DNA reads as TGTGCCAGCAGCCCAGAGAGTACCAGGGCTCGGGAGCAGTACTTC. Translation: CASSPESTRAREQYF.